The 8 T cell receptor beta chains in this list originate from one sample, sequenced in a study of blood T cell repertoires in COVID-19. The data were produced by immunoSEQ multiplex PCR, yet TCRdb's version contains in-frame clones alone and is incomplete. Of approximately 67,000 clones listed, around 90% are singletons. Sequencing used peripheral blood. All receptors come from a woman of 80 years or more with acute or convalescent COVID-19.

This chain connects TRBV9 to TRBJ2-5; D uncertain. The CDR3 sequence is 13 residues long. V lost 0 bases, J lost 3 bases, and 6 bases lay in between. The germline CDR1 and CDR2 sequences are SGDLS and YYNGEE. In DNA form, the CDR3 reads TGTGCCAGCAGCGTAGATTTAAAAGAGACCCAGTACTTC. Amino acids: CASSVDLKETQYF.

V is TRBV7-2 and J is TRBJ2-2; 7 positions agree with TRBD2. CDR1 is SGHTA and CDR2 is FQGNSA in the germline V gene. The J segment lost 8 bases and the V segment lost 1 base, leaving 13 bases of the junction unmatched. CDR3 length: 17 amino acids. This CDR3 is CASSLEVRKRDPGELFF. The DNA for the CDR3 is TGTGCCAGCAGCTTAGAGGTTAGGAAGCGGGACCCAGGGGAGCTGTTTTTT.

The CDR3 region is CASRQRAARGYGYTF. The CDR3 DNA reads TGTGCCAGCAGACAAAGAGCCGCCCGCGGCTATGGCTACACCTTC. The chain has TRBV7-6 and TRBJ1-2; D is uncertain. Germline V lookup: CDR1 SGHVS, CDR2 FNYEAQ. V was trimmed by 6 bases and J by 4 bases, leaving 18 bases between them. The CDR3 totals 15 residues.

The genes are TRBV3-1 (or the pseudogene TRBV3-2) and TRBJ2-3; possible D gene TRBD2, 5 bases. Trimming took off 1 base at V and 1 base at J, with 9 bases between the two ends. Germline-derived CDR1 and CDR2 are LGHDT and YNNKEL (reference sequence). This CDR3 is built from 15 residues. The CDR3 DNA sequence: TGTGCCAGCAGCCAAGGGGTTAGCGGCACAGATACGCAGTATTTT. Protein: CASSQGVSGTDTQYF.

V is TRBV5-1 and J is TRBJ2-7, with D perhaps matching TRBD1 (6 bases). Germline loops: CDR1 SGHRS, CDR2 YFSETQ. The V end was cut by 0 bases, the J end by 5 bases, with 15 bases between. The CDR3 is 15 residues long. In DNA form, the CDR3 reads TGCGCCAGCAGCTTGGCCACAGGGACAACCCACGAGCAGTACTTC. It yields the protein CASSLATGTTHEQYF.

V gene TRBV20-1 combines with J gene TRBJ1-6; a weak D match, TRBD1 (5 bases). V was pared by 3 bases and J by 10 bases, with 10 bases between. Germline assignment: CDR1 DFQATT and CDR2 SNEGSKA (reference sequence). The CDR3 totals 12 residues. The CDR3 DNA follows: TGCAGTGCTAGTACGGGGGTGTCACCCCTCCACTTT. Encoded protein: CSASTGVSPLHF.

This chain uses TRBV9 with TRBJ1-4; D gene uncertain. CDR1 SGDLS and CDR2 YYNGEE come from the germline V gene. V was trimmed by 3 bases and J by 4 bases, leaving 13 bases between them. The CDR3 extends over 15 amino acids. The CDR3 DNA reads as TGTGCCAGCAGCGAGACGACCGGGATTAATGAAAAACTGTTTTTT. Protein product: CASSETTGINEKLFF.

The count of this clone is one. The rearrangement uses TRBV5-1 and TRBJ2-7, with 8 bases aligning to TRBD1. The germline gives CDR1 SGHRS, CDR2 YFSETQ. The CDR3 is 16 amino acids. J lost 4 bases, V lost 3 bases, and 12 bases had no gene match. In DNA, the CDR3 is TGCGCCAGCAGCTCGACCCGGACAGGGATCTCATACGAGCAGTACTTC. Encoded protein: CASSSTRTGISYEQYF.